The clone carrying this T cell receptor beta chain was recorded only once. Its antigen remains unknown. The sample comes from a study of radiotherapy plus CTLA-4 blockade in lung cancer. Study overall: Objective responses arose in about 17% of patients, and 25% to 40% experienced disease control. Study-wide findings and caveats: In blood, TCR clones derived from the tumor expanded after radiotherapy plus ipilimumab. Reports identified early blood T cell clone dynamics, with interferon-beta, as the best response predictor.

Sequenced by immunoSEQ multiplex PCR; TCRdb stores in-frame clones only, minus some. Of some 50,000 clones listed, 70% to 90% were seen once; the top ten hold 4.8%. The CDR3 runs to 15 residues. The germline V gene encodes CDR1 SGHTA and CDR2 FQGNSA. Trimming took 5 bases from V and 2 from J; bases not matched to a gene: 4. This rearrangement joins TRBV7-2 to TRBJ1-2; 11 bases are shared with TRBD1. This specimen consisted of peripheral blood, obtained from a patient treated with radiotherapy plus ipilimumab. This clonotype originated in a human donor with non-small cell lung cancer whose response to radiotherapy plus ipilimumab could not be evaluated. The CDR3 here is CASSRDRGANYGYTF. The CDR3 region has the DNA TGTGCCAGCAGCCGGGACAGGGGGGCCAACTATGGCTACACCTTC.